A selection of T cell receptor beta chains follows, all from one sample in a study of HIV-infected patients and healthy controls. TCRdb processed the 5' RACE reads anew with MiXCR; each CDR3 protein has one entry. The sample shows tens of thousands of distinct CDR3 sequences, around 16% of them seen only once. Material for sequencing was CD4+ T cells from blood. The receptors stem from a human donor in good health. CDR3s include the opening cysteine and the closing phenylalanine or tryptophan. The order of the fields is clone size, V gene, J gene, D gene, CDR3 DNA, CDR3 protein. A D gene is named only where the DNA matches it firmly. Only some rows state a clone size, as once, few, many or a class for expanded clones.

abundance: few
v_gene: TRBV4-3
j_gene: TRBJ2-1
d_gene: TRBD2
CDR3nt: TGCGCCAGCAGCCAACTAGCGGGGTACAATGAGCAGTTCTTC
CDR3aa: CASSQLAGYNEQFF

abundance: few
v_gene: TRBV24-1
j_gene: TRBJ1-2
d_gene: .
CDR3nt: TGTGCCACCAGTGGAGGGGCTAACTATGGCTACACCTTC
CDR3aa: CATSGGANYGYTF

abundance: many
v_gene: TRBV6-2/TRBV6-3
j_gene: TRBJ1-1
d_gene: .
CDR3nt: TGTGCCAGCAGTTATAAGGGGAGTGACACTGAAGCTTTCTTT
CDR3aa: CASSYKGSDTEAFF

abundance: .
v_gene: TRBV3-1
j_gene: TRBJ1-3
d_gene: .
CDR3nt: TGTGCCAGCAGCCCCCGAGGAGCCGCGGGTGGAAACACCATATATTTT
CDR3aa: CASSPRGAAGGNTIYF

abundance: many
v_gene: TRBV6-6
j_gene: TRBJ2-7
d_gene: .
CDR3nt: TGTGCCAGCAGTGGAATGCGGGAGCAGTACTTC
CDR3aa: CASSGMREQYF

abundance: .
v_gene: TRBV27
j_gene: TRBJ1-5
d_gene: .
CDR3nt: TGTGCCAGCAGTTTGGGGAAGCGGCAGCCCCAGCATTTT
CDR3aa: CASSLGKRQPQHF

abundance: .
v_gene: TRBV9
j_gene: TRBJ2-3
d_gene: .
CDR3nt: TGTGCCAGCAGCGTAGACCAAATTAGCACAGATACGCAGTATTTT
CDR3aa: CASSVDQISTDTQYF

abundance: .
v_gene: TRBV20-1
j_gene: TRBJ2-3
d_gene: TRBD2
CDR3nt: TGCAGTGGCTTAGAGAGCGGGAGGGCCGCAGATACGCAGTATTTT
CDR3aa: CSGLESGRAADTQYF

abundance: few
v_gene: TRBV11-2
j_gene: TRBJ2-1
d_gene: .
CDR3nt: TGTGCCAGCAGCTTAGTGCGGAATGAGCAGTTCTTC
CDR3aa: CASSLVRNEQFF

abundance: many
v_gene: TRBV7-8
j_gene: TRBJ2-1
d_gene: .
CDR3nt: TGTGCCAGCAGCCTAGGGCGGAGCTCCGGATCCGATGAGCAGTTCTTC
CDR3aa: CASSLGRSSGSDEQFF

abundance: .
v_gene: TRBV12-5
j_gene: TRBJ1-3
d_gene: .
CDR3nt: TGTGCTAGTGGCTCAGGACAGACCTCTGGAAACACCATATATTTT
CDR3aa: CASGSGQTSGNTIYF

abundance: few
v_gene: TRBV14
j_gene: TRBJ2-7
d_gene: TRBD2
CDR3nt: TGTGCCAGCAGCCAAGGATTACTAGCGGGAACAAAGTACGAGCAGTACTTC
CDR3aa: CASSQGLLAGTKYEQYF

abundance: few
v_gene: TRBV7-2
j_gene: TRBJ1-2
d_gene: .
CDR3nt: TGTGCCAGCAGCTTAGATTCGGCCAGGGGAGGCGGCTACACCTTC
CDR3aa: CASSLDSARGGGYTF

abundance: many
v_gene: TRBV5-5
j_gene: TRBJ2-1
d_gene: .
CDR3nt: TGTGCCAGCAGCCCACTCACCGGGAATGAGCAGTTCTTC
CDR3aa: CASSPLTGNEQFF

abundance: .
v_gene: TRBV6-2/TRBV6-3
j_gene: TRBJ2-1
d_gene: TRBD2
CDR3nt: TGTGCCAGCAGTGCCAGTCAACTAGCGGCTGAGCAGTTCTTC
CDR3aa: CASSASQLAAEQFF

abundance: many
v_gene: TRBV12-3/TRBV12-4
j_gene: TRBJ1-2
d_gene: TRBD1
CDR3nt: TGTGCCAGCAGTTTAGGGACAGGGGCCGTCAGCTATGGCTACACCTTC
CDR3aa: CASSLGTGAVSYGYTF

abundance: many
v_gene: TRBV29-1
j_gene: TRBJ1-5
d_gene: .
CDR3nt: TGCAGCGTTGGGGACATATTAAATCAGCCCCAGCATTTT
CDR3aa: CSVGDILNQPQHF

abundance: few
v_gene: TRBV19
j_gene: TRBJ2-2
d_gene: .
CDR3nt: TGTGCCAGTAGTATAGGCCGGTGGAACACCGGGGAGCTGTTTTTT
CDR3aa: CASSIGRWNTGELFF

abundance: few
v_gene: TRBV24-1
j_gene: TRBJ2-6
d_gene: .
CDR3nt: TGTGCCACCGGGCAATCTGGGGCCAACGTCCTGACTTTC
CDR3aa: CATGQSGANVLTF

abundance: many
v_gene: TRBV12-3/TRBV12-4
j_gene: TRBJ2-1
d_gene: TRBD2
CDR3nt: TGTGCCAGCAGTTTATTGGGACTAGAGTACGGTGAGCAGTTCTTC
CDR3aa: CASSLLGLEYGEQFF

abundance: many
v_gene: TRBV6-2/TRBV6-3
j_gene: TRBJ1-5
d_gene: .
CDR3nt: TGTGCCAGCAGCCCCCCTTGGAGCCTCCGGGGGGGCAATCAGCCCCAGCATTTT
CDR3aa: CASSPPWSLRGGNQPQHF

abundance: .
v_gene: TRBV11-2
j_gene: TRBJ2-1
d_gene: .
CDR3nt: TGTGCCAGCAGCTCCCTAAGAGGGGGCAATGAGCAGTTCTTC
CDR3aa: CASSSLRGGNEQFF

abundance: many
v_gene: TRBV6-2/TRBV6-3
j_gene: TRBJ1-2
d_gene: .
CDR3nt: TGTGCCAGCAGCCTCGACGCACAGGAGAATGGCTACACCTTC
CDR3aa: CASSLDAQENGYTF

abundance: few
v_gene: TRBV11-2
j_gene: TRBJ2-1
d_gene: TRBD2
CDR3nt: TGTGCCAGCAGTTTTACTAGCGGGGGTGGGATTGAGCAGTTCTTC
CDR3aa: CASSFTSGGGIEQFF

abundance: many
v_gene: TRBV7-3
j_gene: TRBJ2-5
d_gene: .
CDR3nt: TGTGCCAGCAGCTTAGGACCGACCGAGAAAGAGACCCAGTACTTC
CDR3aa: CASSLGPTEKETQYF

abundance: .
v_gene: TRBV20-1
j_gene: TRBJ2-1
d_gene: TRBD2
CDR3nt: TGCAGTGCTAGAGATAGCGGGGGGGCCATATCCTACAATGAGCAGTTCTTC
CDR3aa: CSARDSGGAISYNEQFF

abundance: .
v_gene: TRBV7-9
j_gene: TRBJ2-5
d_gene: .
CDR3nt: TGTGCCAGCAGCTTGGCGGTTGGGACCCAGTACTTC
CDR3aa: CASSLAVGTQYF

abundance: medium-sized
v_gene: TRBV19
j_gene: TRBJ2-3
d_gene: .
CDR3nt: TGTGCCAGTAGTCTGGACTCCCGGAGCACAGATACGCAGTATTTT
CDR3aa: CASSLDSRSTDTQYF

abundance: few
v_gene: TRBV5-1
j_gene: TRBJ2-3
d_gene: .
CDR3nt: TGCGCCAGCAGCTTGGACACCAACAGAGATACGCAGTATTTT
CDR3aa: CASSLDTNRDTQYF

abundance: many
v_gene: TRBV7-2
j_gene: TRBJ2-5
d_gene: .
CDR3nt: TGTGCCAGCAGCTTCGGGATGGATGAGACCCAGTACTTC
CDR3aa: CASSFGMDETQYF

abundance: few
v_gene: TRBV20-1
j_gene: TRBJ1-2
d_gene: .
CDR3nt: TGCAGTGCTAGTGCCCTATTCAACTATGGCTACACCTTC
CDR3aa: CSASALFNYGYTF

abundance: .
v_gene: TRBV7-2
j_gene: TRBJ1-1
d_gene: TRBD1
CDR3nt: TGTGCCAGCAGCTTAAGGGGACAGGGGAGTAATGAAGCTTTCTTT
CDR3aa: CASSLRGQGSNEAFF

abundance: .
v_gene: TRBV6-6
j_gene: TRBJ2-7
d_gene: TRBD2
CDR3nt: TGTGCCAGCAGGGATGGACTAGCGAACGAGCAGTACTTC
CDR3aa: CASRDGLANEQYF

abundance: few
v_gene: TRBV7-8
j_gene: TRBJ2-2
d_gene: .
CDR3nt: TGTGCCACAAGGCGGGAGAACACCGGGGAGCTGTTTTTT
CDR3aa: CATRRENTGELFF

abundance: many
v_gene: TRBV5-1
j_gene: TRBJ1-3
d_gene: .
CDR3nt: TGCGCCAGCAGCTCCCCGGGCTCTGGAAACACCATATATTTT
CDR3aa: CASSSPGSGNTIYF

abundance: .
v_gene: TRBV7-2
j_gene: TRBJ2-5
d_gene: .
CDR3nt: TGTGCCAGCAGCCCGAGGGGGTTAGGAGAGACCCAGTACTTC
CDR3aa: CASSPRGLGETQYF

abundance: many
v_gene: TRBV13
j_gene: TRBJ1-1
d_gene: .
CDR3nt: TGTGCCAGCACCCCTAGATTAGGGGGCACTGAAGCTTTCTTT
CDR3aa: CASTPRLGGTEAFF

abundance: .
v_gene: TRBV5-1
j_gene: TRBJ2-7
d_gene: .
CDR3nt: TGCGCCAGCAGCCCCTTCCCCGGCAGCTCCTACGAGCAGTACTTC
CDR3aa: CASSPFPGSSYEQYF

abundance: .
v_gene: TRBV5-1
j_gene: TRBJ2-3
d_gene: .
CDR3nt: TGCGCCAGCAGCACCGGAGATACGCAGTATTTT
CDR3aa: CASSTGDTQYF

abundance: many
v_gene: TRBV29-1
j_gene: TRBJ2-7
d_gene: TRBD1
CDR3nt: TGCAGCGTGACCCGGGACAGGGGGCGCGAGCAGTACTTC
CDR3aa: CSVTRDRGREQYF